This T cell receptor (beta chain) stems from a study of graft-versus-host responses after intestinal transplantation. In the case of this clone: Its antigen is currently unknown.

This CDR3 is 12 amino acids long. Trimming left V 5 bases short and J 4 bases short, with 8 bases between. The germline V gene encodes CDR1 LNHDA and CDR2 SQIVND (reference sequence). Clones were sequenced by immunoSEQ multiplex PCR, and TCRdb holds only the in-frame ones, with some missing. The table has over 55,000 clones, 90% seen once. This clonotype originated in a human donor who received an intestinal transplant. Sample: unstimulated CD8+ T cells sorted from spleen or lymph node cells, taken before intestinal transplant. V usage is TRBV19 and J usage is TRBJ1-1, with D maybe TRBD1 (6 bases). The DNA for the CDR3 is TGTGCCAGTAGTCAGGGGCTCACTGAAGCTTTCTTT. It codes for CASSQGLTEAFF.